The 21 T cell receptor beta chains given below trace back to one sample, sequenced in a study of regulatory T cells in long-lasting Graves disease. Time point: newly diagnosed GD, antithyroid drugs for less than 3 months. Researchers made the TCR library from RNA that was extracted from PBMCs. In building TCR beta libraries, iRepertoire HTBI primers were used together with Arm-PCR of CDR3 regions. In TCRdb, the multiplex PCR reads were re-called with MiXCR into one record per CDR3 protein. The sample has hundreds of thousands of distinct CDR3 sequences, roughly 12% seen once; the top ten hold roughly a tenth. This same sample was also taken into another study, of T cells in Graves' hyperthyroidism and ophthalmopathy.

The sequenced sample was peripheral blood mononuclear cells (PBMCs), obtained at new diagnosis, from a patient treated with antithyroid drugs. Receptor source: a man aged 25 to 40 with Graves disease.

This clonotype has just a few counts. This chain uses TRBV20-1 with TRBJ1-5; perhaps TRBD1 as D (6 bases). CDR1 is DFQATT and CDR2 is SNEGSKA in the germline V gene (reference sequence). V was pared by 3 bases and J by 4 bases, with 10 bases between. The CDR3 has 13 residues. CDR3 sequence: CSASNRENQPQHF. The CDR3 nucleotides are TGCAGTGCTAGCAACAGGGAAAATCAGCCCCAGCATTTT.

This clonotype was seen ten or more times. The gene calls are TRBV13 and TRBJ2-1, with 8 nucleotides matching TRBD1. V was pared by 4 bases and J by 2 bases, with 7 bases of the junction left unmatched. This CDR3 comprises 16 residues. CDR1 and CDR2 from the germline V gene are PRHDT and FYEKMQ (reference sequence). CDR3 DNA sequence: TGTGCCAGCAGCTACACAGGGGGAGTAACCTACAATGAGCAGTTCTTC. Protein sequence: CASSYTGGVTYNEQFF.

This clonotype was seen ten or more times. The chain combines TRBV20-1 with TRBJ2-5, with a weak D call TRBD1 (6 bases). Germline V gene data show CDR1 as DFQATT and CDR2 as SNEGSKA (reference sequence). V was pared by 6 bases and J by 5 bases, with 22 bases between. This CDR3 has 15 amino acids. The CDR3: CSAPIIGGRPETQYF. The CDR3 DNA is TGCAGTGCCCCGATTATAGGGGGTAGGCCGGAGACCCAGTACTTC.

This clonotype turned up a few times. The rearrangement joins TRBV10-1 to TRBJ2-7, with D perhaps matching TRBD1 (5 bases). CDR1 and CDR2 from the germline V gene are WNHNN and SYGVQD (reference sequence). The CDR3 runs to 11 residues. Trimming shortened V by 4 bases and J by 6 bases, and 7 bases separated the two germline ends. This CDR3 reads CASSGGPEQYF. DNA for the CDR3: TGCGCCAGCAGTGGGGGCCCCGAGCAGTACTTC.

This clonotype was found many times. The V call is TRBV30, the J call TRBJ2-2, with a weak D call TRBD2 (5 bases). The length of the CDR3 is 13 residues. Germline CDR1 GTSNPN, CDR2 SVGIG (reference sequence). Trimming pared 2 bases from V and 7 bases from J, leaving 11 bases between. CDR3 sequence reads: CAWSIGDHGELFF. The CDR3, as DNA: TGTGCCTGGAGTATCGGGGATCACGGGGAGCTGTTTTTT. Drawing the rest from reference TRBV30 and TRBJ2-2, the complete variable domain is SQTIHQWPATLVQPVGSPLSLECTVEGTSNPNLYWYRQAAGRGLQLLFYSVGIGQISSEVPQNLSASRPQDRQFILSSKKLLLSDSGFYLCAWSIGDHGELFFGEGSRLTVL.

The V and J genes are TRBV2 and TRBJ1-2; possibly TRBD1 for D (6 bases). The CDR3 runs 12 residues. Trimming took off 7 bases at V and 3 bases at J, with 9 bases between the two ends. The germline gives CDR1 SNHLY, CDR2 FYNNEI. CDR3 DNA sequence: TGTGCCAGCAAAAGGGGGGACTATGGCTACACCTTC. This translates into CASKRGDYGYTF. Based on the CDR3 plus reference TRBV2 and TRBJ1-2, the full variable domain is EPEVTQTPSHQVTQMGQEVILRCVPISNHLYFYWYRQILGQKVEFLVSFYNNEISEKSEIFDDQFSVERPDGSNFTLKIRSTKLEDSAMYFCASKRGDYGYTFGSGTRLTVV.

At least ten counts were recorded for this clonotype. This rearrangement joins TRBV29-1 to TRBJ2-1; D unresolved. Germline lookup yields CDR1 SQVTM and CDR2 ANQGSEA. V was pared by 1 base and J by 9 bases, with 13 bases between. The CDR3 consists of 13 residues. The chain's CDR3 is CSVEVQGFGEQFF. As DNA, the CDR3 is TGCAGCGTTGAAGTTCAAGGATTCGGTGAGCAGTTCTTC.

The chain has TRBV19 and TRBJ2-2; D ambiguous. CDR1 is LNHDA and CDR2 is SQIVND in the germline V gene (reference sequence). The ends were cut back, 5 bases at V and 6 bases at J, with 16 bases in the middle. CDR3 length equals 15 residues. The CDR3 sequence is CASSSLSLWSGELFF. For the CDR3, the DNA is TGTGCCAGTAGTTCCCTGAGCCTATGGTCCGGGGAGCTGTTTTTT.

About this clonotype itself: Given a far larger clone just one base away, this is likely a sequencing read error. The CDR3 nucleotides are TGTGCCAGCTCCGGGGGAGATACGCTGTATTTT. Its translation is CASSGGDTLYF. V usage is TRBV7-2 and J usage is TRBJ2-3, with TRBD2 as a possible D gene (6 bases). Looked up from germline, CDR1 is SGHTA and CDR2 is FQGNSA. CDR3 size: 11 residues.

This clonotype showed up many times. The chain is built from TRBV12-3 or TRBV12-4 and TRBJ1-2, with 9 bases aligning to TRBD1. Trimming removed 8 bases from V and 4 bases from J; junction bases left unmatched: 8. This CDR3 is 14 amino acids long. The CDR3 here is CASLGTGRLYGYTF. Here the CDR3 DNA reads TGTGCCAGCCTGGGGACAGGGCGTCTCTATGGCTACACCTTC.

This clonotype showed up many times. This chain connects TRBV7-2 to TRBJ1-6; 7 bases agree with TRBD1. This CDR3 is 13 amino acids long. V dropped 5 bases and J dropped 10; count of bases not matched to a gene: 5. Germline CDR1 is SGHTA and CDR2 is FQGNSA. The CDR3 protein is CASSTGTVSPLHF. Here the CDR3 DNA reads TGTGCCAGCAGCACCGGGACAGTCTCACCCCTCCACTTT. Complete variable domain (other parts from reference TRBV7-2 and TRBJ1-6): GAGVSQSPSNKVTEKGKDVELRCDPISGHTALYWYRQSLGQGLEFLIYFQGNSAPDKSGLPSDRFSAERTGGSVSTLTIQRTQQEDSAVYLCASSTGTVSPLHFGNGTRLTVT.

This clonotype was seen ten or more times. The chain combines TRBV7-9 with TRBJ2-2; TRBD2 aligns across 7 bases. The CDR3 runs 17 residues. Germline CDR1 reads SEHNR; CDR2 reads FQNEAQ (reference sequence). V lost 6 bases and J lost 3; bases outside the gene matches: 13. CDR3 loop: CASRQTPRLADTGELFF. The DNA for the CDR3 is TGTGCCAGCAGACAGACCCCCAGGCTAGCGGACACCGGGGAGCTGTTTTTT.

This clonotype has a count of ten or more. J is TRBJ2-2 and V is TRBV20-1; D gene uncertain. Germline CDR1 reads DFQATT; CDR2 reads SNEGSKA (reference sequence). With 1 base removed from V and 0 bases from J, the gap between germline ends came to 6 bases. This CDR3 contains 14 residues. For the CDR3, the DNA is TGCAGTGCTAGAGGGCTAACGAACACCGGGGAGCTGTTTTTT. Its protein product is CSARGLTNTGELFF.

This clonotype has more than one count but fewer than ten. The V and J genes are TRBV4-2 and TRBJ2-3; possible D gene TRBD2, 5 bases. Trimming pared 4 bases from V and 5 bases from J, leaving 13 bases between. Per the germline V gene, CDR1 is LGHNA and CDR2 is YNFKEQ. The CDR3 is made up of 14 amino acids. CDR3 residues: CASSPASAGDTQYF. In nucleotides, the CDR3 is TGTGCCAGCAGCCCCGCCTCTGCGGGAGATACGCAGTATTTT.

This clonotype was seen ten or more times. V usage is TRBV20-1 and J usage is TRBJ2-7, with D perhaps matching TRBD1 (5 bases). This CDR3 contains 14 residues. Trimming took off 5 bases at V and 0 bases at J, with 14 bases between the two ends. In germline, CDR1 is DFQATT, CDR2 SNEGSKA (reference sequence). CDR3 loop: CSAGPPGRSYEQYF. Here the CDR3 DNA reads TGCAGTGCTGGGCCCCCAGGGCGCTCCTACGAGCAGTACTTC.

This clonotype was found many times. CDR3 protein: CASSLAGGPTTQYF. As DNA, the CDR3 is TGTGCCAGCAGCTTAGCGGGAGGGCCGACGACCCAGTACTTC. This rearrangement joins TRBV7-9 to TRBJ2-5; 7 positions agree with TRBD2. The trim removed 0 bases at V and 7 bases at J, leaving 5 bases unmatched. Germline CDR1 reads SEHNR; CDR2 reads FQNEAQ (reference sequence). The CDR3 runs 14 residues. The full variable domain, completed using reference TRBV7-9 and TRBJ2-5, is DTGVSQNPRHKITKRGQNVTFRCDPISEHNRLYWYRQTLGQGPEFLTYFQNEAQLEKSRLLSDRFSAERPKGSFSTLEIQRTEQGDSAMYLCASSLAGGPTTQYFGPGTRLLVL.

The sample holds a few counts of this clonotype. The genes are TRBV19 and TRBJ2-2; 7 positions match TRBD2. Germline CDR1 LNHDA, CDR2 SQIVND (reference sequence). This CDR3 has 13 residues. With V trimmed by 10 bases and J by 5 bases, 7 bases remained unmatched. The CDR3 DNA reads TGTGCCACCCTAAGGGAGGGGACCGGGGAGCTGTTTTTT. Translated: CATLREGTGELFF.

This clonotype was observed a handful of times. The junction departs from the called germline gene at one end, perhaps through a read error. V and J are TRBV6-1 and TRBJ2-5; 8 bases align to TRBD2. From germline, CDR1 is MNHNS and CDR2 SASEGT. CDR3 length: 15 residues. CDR3 amino acids: CASTDGAGEAETRYF. The CDR3 DNA sequence: TGTGCCAGCACAGACGGAGCGGGAGAGGCGGAGACCCGGTACTTC.

This clonotype has a count of ten or more. The chain carries TRBV20-1 and TRBJ2-4; D tentatively reads TRBD1 or TRBD2 (5 bases each). The germline V gene has CDR1 DFQATT and CDR2 SNEGSKA (reference sequence). There are 16 residues in the CDR3. The germline V and J ends were trimmed by 0 bases and 1 base, with 13 bases remaining between them. CDR3 loop: CSARDRRDAAKNIQYF. DNA of the CDR3: TGCAGTGCTAGAGATCGTCGGGACGCTGCCAAAAACATTCAGTACTTC.

This clonotype was seen more than once but under ten times. V and J are TRBV20-1 and TRBJ1-6; 10 positions agree with TRBD1. CDR1 is DFQATT, CDR2 SNEGSKA, per germline (reference sequence). The CDR3 is made up of 15 amino acids. After removal of 0 bases from V and 7 bases from J, the junction contained 3 bases not matched to a gene. CDR3 sequence: CSAREETGGNSPLHF. In nucleotides, the CDR3 is TGCAGTGCTAGAGAAGAGACAGGGGGCAATTCACCCCTCCACTTT.

Ten or more counts support this clonotype. V and J are TRBV7-8 and TRBJ1-4; maybe TRBD1 (6 bases). V was shortened by 1 base and J by 7 bases, with 16 bases between the two germline ends. The CDR3 covers 16 residues. CDR1 and CDR2 from the germline V gene are SGHVS and FQNEAQ. CDR3 sequence: CASSLGTALRGEKLFF. CDR3 nucleotides: TGTGCCAGCAGCTTAGGGACAGCCCTTCGGGGTGAAAAACTGTTTTTT.